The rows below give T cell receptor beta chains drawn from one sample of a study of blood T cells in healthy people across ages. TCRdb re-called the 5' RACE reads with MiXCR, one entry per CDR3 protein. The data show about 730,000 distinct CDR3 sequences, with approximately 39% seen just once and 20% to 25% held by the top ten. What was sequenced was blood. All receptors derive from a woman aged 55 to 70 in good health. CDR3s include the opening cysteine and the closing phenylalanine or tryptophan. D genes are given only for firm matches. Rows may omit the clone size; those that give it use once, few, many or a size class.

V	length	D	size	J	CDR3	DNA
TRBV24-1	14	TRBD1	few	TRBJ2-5	CATSDLGQGGTQYF	TGTGCCACCAGTGATCTCGGACAGGGAGGGACCCAGTACTTC
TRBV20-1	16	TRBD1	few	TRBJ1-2	CSARDQDRAWNYGYTF	TGCAGTGCTAGAGATCAGGACAGGGCTTGGAACTATGGCTACACCTTC
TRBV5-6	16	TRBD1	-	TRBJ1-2	CASSGRSTGPSDGYTF	TGTGCCAGCAGCGGGAGATCGACAGGGCCCTCGGATGGCTACACCTTC
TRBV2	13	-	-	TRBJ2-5	CASIGVVGNEQYF	TGTGCCAGCATTGGGGTAGTAGGCAATGAGCAGTACTTC
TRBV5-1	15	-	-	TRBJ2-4	CASSNSGGNGYERYF	TGCGCCAGCAGCAACTCCGGGGGCAATGGCTACGAGCGGTACTTC
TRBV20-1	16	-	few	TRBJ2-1	CSVPSPSSIGSNEQFF	TGCAGTGTTCCCTCCCCATCTTCCATCGGTTCAAATGAGCAGTTCTTC
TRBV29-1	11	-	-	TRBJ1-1	CSVELGTEAFF	TGCAGCGTTGAACTTGGCACTGAAGCTTTCTTT
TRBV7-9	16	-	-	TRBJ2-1	CASSPPHAGASNEQFF	TGTGCCAGCAGCCCCCCCCACGCGGGGGCCTCCAATGAGCAATTCTTC
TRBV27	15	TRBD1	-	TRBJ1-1	CASLRPGQGNTEAFF	TGTGCCAGCCTCAGACCGGGACAGGGGAACACTGAAGCTTTCTTT
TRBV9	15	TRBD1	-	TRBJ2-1	CASSPAGQGAYEQFF	TGTGCCAGCAGCCCGGCGGGACAGGGAGCCTACGAGCAGTTCTTC
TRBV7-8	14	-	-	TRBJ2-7	CASSLGLRESEQYF	TGTGCCAGCAGCTTAGGCCTTAGAGAGAGCGAGCAGTACTTC
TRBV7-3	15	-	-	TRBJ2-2	CASSVSPSNTGELFF	TGTGCCAGCAGCGTCTCCCCCTCGAACACCGGGGAGCTGTTTTTT
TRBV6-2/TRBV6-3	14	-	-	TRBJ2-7	CASTPRRGGDEQYF	TGTGCCAGCACTCCCAGGAGGGGCGGAGATGAGCAGTACTTC
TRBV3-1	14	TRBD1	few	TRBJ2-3	CASSQGQGVDTQYF	TGTGCCAGCAGCCAGGGACAGGGGGTAGATACGCAGTATTTT
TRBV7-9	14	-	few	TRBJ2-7	CASSPIYNSYEQYF	TGTGCCAGCAGCCCCATTTACAACTCCTACGAGCAGTACTTC
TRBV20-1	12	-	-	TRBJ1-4	CSVGASGEKLFF	TGCAGTGTAGGGGCTTCGGGCGAAAAACTGTTTTTT
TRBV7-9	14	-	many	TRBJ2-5	CASRLEGTSETQYF	TGTGCCAGCAGACTGGAGGGAACTTCTGAGACCCAGTACTTC
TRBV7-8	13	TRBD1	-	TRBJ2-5	CASRQGIQETQYF	TGTGCCAGCAGACAGGGGATCCAAGAGACCCAGTACTTC
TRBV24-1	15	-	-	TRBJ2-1	CATSEAAGFNNEQFF	TGTGCCACCAGTGAGGCCGCGGGATTCAACAATGAGCAGTTCTTC
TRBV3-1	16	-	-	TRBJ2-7	CASSQDRGQAFYEQYF	TGTGCCAGCAGCCAAGATCGTGGGCAGGCTTTCTACGAGCAGTACTTC
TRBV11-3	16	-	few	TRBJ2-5	CASSQGTSTGQETQYF	TGTGCCAGCAGCCAGGGAACCTCGACAGGCCAAGAGACCCAGTACTTC
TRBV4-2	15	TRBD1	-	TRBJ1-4	CASSQEDRVNEKLFF	TGTGCCAGCAGCCAGGAGGACAGGGTTAATGAAAAACTGTTTTTT
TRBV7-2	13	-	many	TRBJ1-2	CASSLGQIYGYTF	TGTGCCAGCAGCTTAGGACAGATCTATGGCTACACCTTC
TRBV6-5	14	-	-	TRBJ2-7	CASSYNVGPYEQYF	TGTGCCAGCAGTTACAACGTCGGGCCCTACGAGCAGTACTTC
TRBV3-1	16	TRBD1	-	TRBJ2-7	CASSRLSRGTEETQYF	TGTGCCAGCAGCCGCCTCAGTAGGGGGACAGAAGAAACCCAGTACTTC
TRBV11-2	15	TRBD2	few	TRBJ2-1	CASSFVAGGGNEQFF	TGTGCCAGCAGCTTCGTAGCGGGGGGCGGCAATGAGCAGTTCTTC
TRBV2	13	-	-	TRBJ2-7	CASTPGTVYEQYF	TGTGCCAGCACCCCTGGGACTGTGTACGAGCAGTACTTC
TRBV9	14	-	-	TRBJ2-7	CASSVGGEEYEQYF	TGTGCCAGCAGCGTAGGGGGCGAAGAATACGAGCAGTACTTC
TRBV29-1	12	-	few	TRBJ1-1	CSVEASGFEAFF	TGCAGCGTTGAAGCCTCAGGGTTTGAAGCTTTCTTT
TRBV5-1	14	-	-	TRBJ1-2	CASSLTQGTYGYTF	TGCGCCAGCAGCTTGACACAGGGTACCTATGGCTACACCTTC
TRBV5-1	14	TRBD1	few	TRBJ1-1	CASSLTGAGTEAFF	TGCGCCAGCAGCTTGACAGGGGCAGGTACTGAAGCTTTCTTT
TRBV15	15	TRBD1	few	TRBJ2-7	CATSERTGGAYEQYF	TGTGCCACCAGCGAACGGACAGGGGGGGCCTACGAGCAGTACTTC
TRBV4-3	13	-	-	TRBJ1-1	CASSQDYGIEAFF	TGCGCCAGCAGCCAAGATTACGGGATTGAAGCTTTCTTT
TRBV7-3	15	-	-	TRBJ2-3	CASSLLGINTDTQYF	TGTGCCAGCAGCTTACTAGGGATTAACACAGATACGCAGTATTTT
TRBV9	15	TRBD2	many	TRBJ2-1	CASSDSGTSGNEQFF	TGTGCCAGCAGCGATTCCGGGACTAGCGGCAATGAGCAGTTCTTC
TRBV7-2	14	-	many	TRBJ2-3	CASSPNQGADTQYF	TGTGCCAGCAGCCCCAACCAAGGGGCGGATACGCAGTATTTT
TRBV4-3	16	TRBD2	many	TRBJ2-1	CASSLRTSGKYNEQFF	TGCGCCAGCAGCCTCCGGACTAGCGGAAAGTACAATGAGCAGTTCTTC
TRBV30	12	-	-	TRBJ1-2	CAGPRTGYGYTF	TGTGCCGGGCCCCGGACGGGCTATGGCTACACCTTC
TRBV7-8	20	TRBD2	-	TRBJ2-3	CASSLQERLLAGVSTDTQYF	TGTGCCAGCAGCTTACAGGAGCGGCTACTAGCGGGGGTGAGCACAGATACGCAGTATTTT
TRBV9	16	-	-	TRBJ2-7	CASGPRGQSSSYEQYF	TGTGCCAGCGGCCCCCGTGGACAGTCTAGCTCCTACGAGCAGTACTTC
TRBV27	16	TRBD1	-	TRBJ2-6	CASSYGQGARANVLTF	TGTGCCAGCAGTTATGGACAGGGGGCTAGGGCCAACGTCCTGACTTTC
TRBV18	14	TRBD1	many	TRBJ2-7	CASSPGQGAYEQYF	TGTGCCAGCAGTCCGGGACAGGGGGCCTACGAGCAGTACTTC